The 21 T cell receptor beta chains listed next were all sequenced from one sample in a study of shared clonotypes between healthy human individuals. Profiling relied on immunoSEQ multiplex PCR, and the TCRdb table lists in-frame clones only, not all of them. The sample lists 800,000 to 950,000 clones; just over 95% were seen once. Naivety among CD8 cells was defined by CD45RO negativity and positive CCR7 selection, thereby excluding terminally differentiated effector memory CD45RA+ cells. The sample taken for sequencing was naive CD8+ T cells sorted from blood. Source of these receptors: a man younger than 40 in good health.

This chain connects TRBV7-9 to TRBJ2-1, with TRBD1 identical over 7 bases. CDR1 and CDR2 (germline): SEHNR, FQNEAQ (reference sequence). The CDR3 is 17 amino acids. The J segment lost 5 bases and the V segment lost 2 bases, leaving 12 bases of the junction unmatched. CDR3 protein: CASSLSTTGTRNNEQFF. CDR3 bases: TGTGCCAGCAGCTTATCAACGACAGGGACGAGGAACAATGAGCAGTTCTTC.

The chain recombines TRBV15 with TRBJ2-1, with D tentatively TRBD1 (5 bases). CDR3 size: 16 residues. V dropped 0 bases and J dropped 5 bases, with 14 bases sitting between them. Germline V gene data show CDR1 as LNHNV and CDR2 as YYDKDF (reference sequence). This CDR3 reads CATSREVGQLDNEQFF. The CDR3, as DNA: TGTGCCACCAGCAGAGAGGTCGGACAACTTGACAATGAGCAGTTCTTC. Full variable domain (remainder filled in from reference TRBV15 and TRBJ2-1): DAMVIQNPRYQVTQFGKPVTLSCSQTLNHNVMYWYQQKSSQAPKLLFHYYDKDFNNEADTPDNFQSRRPNTSFCFLDIRSPGLGDTAMYLCATSREVGQLDNEQFFGPGTRLTVL.

The chain carries TRBV6-1 and TRBJ2-7; D remains ambiguous. The CDR3 totals 14 residues. Germline V gene sequence: CDR1 MNHNS, CDR2 SASEGT. With 3 bases removed from V and 5 bases from J, the gap between germline ends came to 14 bases. The CDR3 coding sequence is TGTGCCAGCAGTGACTCCGGGCTATCCAACGAGCAGTACTTC. This translates into CASSDSGLSNEQYF.

The V gene is TRBV7-9, the J gene TRBJ2-2, with 13 positions matching TRBD2. This CDR3 has 16 residues. Germline trimming cut 4 bases from V and 7 bases from J; bases unmatched to any gene: 6. Germline lookup yields CDR1 SEHNR and CDR2 FQNEAQ (reference sequence). CDR3 in amino acids: CASSSPGLAGLGELFF. The CDR3 coding sequence is TGTGCCAGCAGCTCACCGGGACTAGCGGGACTCGGGGAGCTGTTTTTT. Looking up the rest from reference TRBV7-9 and TRBJ2-2 gives the full variable domain: DTGVSQNPRHKITKRGQNVTFRCDPISEHNRLYWYRQTLGQGPEFLTYFQNEAQLEKSRLLSDRFSAERPKGSFSTLEIQRTEQGDSAMYLCASSSPGLAGLGELFFGEGSRLTVL.

The genes are TRBV27 and TRBJ2-5; 13 nucleotides line up with TRBD2. The CDR3 is 18 residues long. Germline V gives CDR1 MNHEY, CDR2 SMNVEV (reference sequence). Germline trimming cut 5 bases from V and 1 base from J; bases unmatched to any gene: 10. The CDR3 is CASSPPGLAGIRQETQYF. As DNA, the CDR3 is TGTGCCAGCAGTCCACCGGGACTAGCGGGGATCCGCCAAGAGACCCAGTACTTC.

The J gene is TRBJ2-1, the V gene TRBV7-8, with a weak D call TRBD2 (5 bases). This CDR3 is built from 17 residues. Germline assignment: CDR1 SGHVS and CDR2 FQNEAQ. V was cut by 3 bases and J by 0 bases, with 15 bases left in between. In DNA form, the CDR3 reads TGTGCCAGCAGCTTTTCCTCTAGCATCCGCTCCTACAATGAGCAGTTCTTC. Its protein is CASSFSSSIRSYNEQFF. The entire variable domain, with the rest obtained from reference TRBV7-8 and TRBJ2-1, is as follows: GAGVSQSPRYKVAKRGQDVALRCDPISGHVSLFWYQQALGQGPEFLTYFQNEAQLDKSGLPSDRFFAERPEGSVSTLKIQRTQQEDSAVYLCASSFSSSIRSYNEQFFGPGTRLTVL.

J is TRBJ2-2 and V is TRBV6-5, with D unresolved. Germline CDR1 MNHEY, CDR2 SVGAGI. The V and J ends lost 11 bases and 6 bases respectively, with 10 bases between them. The CDR3 sequence is 11 residues long. The CDR3 sequence is CAAGLSGELFF. In nucleotides, the CDR3 is TGTGCCGCAGGTCTGTCCGGGGAGCTGTTTTTT.

The chain recombines TRBV7-9 with TRBJ2-2; TRBD1 might be the D (5 bases). Germline V lookup: CDR1 SEHNR, CDR2 FQNEAQ (reference sequence). V lost 2 bases and J lost 6, with 16 bases in between. The CDR3 has 16 residues. CDR3: CASSLNPAGHSGELFF. In DNA, the CDR3 is TGTGCCAGCAGCTTAAACCCCGCCGGACACTCCGGGGAGCTGTTTTTT.

The chain has TRBV15 and TRBJ1-1; D is unclear. Germline values: CDR1 LNHNV, CDR2 YYDKDF (reference sequence). The CDR3 is 15 amino acids. V dropped 7 bases and J dropped 4 bases, with 19 bases sitting between them. The CDR3: CATTPSGGGGTEAFF. As DNA, the CDR3 is TGTGCCACCACCCCGTCAGGAGGAGGAGGCACTGAAGCTTTCTTT.

This clone appeared a single time. The CDR3, as DNA: TGTGCCAGCAGCTTAGAAGGTCATAGCAATCAGCCCCAGCATTTT. It specifies CASSLEGHSNQPQHF. This chain connects TRBV7-9 to TRBJ1-5; D is uncertain. The germline V gene encodes CDR1 SEHNR and CDR2 FQNEAQ (reference sequence). V was cut by 1 base and J by 0 bases, with 7 bases left in between. The CDR3 has 15 residues.

V is TRBV19 and J is TRBJ1-1; tentative D call: TRBD1 (6 bases). The CDR3 length is 16 residues. The V gene lost 3 bases and the J gene lost 4 bases, with 18 bases spanning the gap. Germline V lookup: CDR1 LNHDA, CDR2 SQIVND (reference sequence). This CDR3 reads CASSISHTGFGTEAFF. The CDR3 bases are TGTGCCAGTAGTATCTCCCATACAGGGTTCGGCACTGAAGCTTTCTTT.

The V and J genes are TRBV4-1 and TRBJ2-2; 12 positions match TRBD2. This CDR3 is 17 amino acids long. Germline CDR1 MGHRA, CDR2 YSYEKL. Germline trimming cut 2 bases from V and 4 bases from J; bases unmatched to any gene: 5. The CDR3 loop reads CASSQLAGGPFTGELFF. DNA of the CDR3: TGCGCCAGCAGCCAACTAGCGGGAGGGCCTTTCACCGGGGAGCTGTTTTTT.

The rearrangement joins TRBV27 to TRBJ2-1, with TRBD2 matching 11 bases. The CDR3 totals 14 residues. Germline assignment: CDR1 MNHEY and CDR2 SMNVEV (reference sequence). After removal of 7 bases from V and 4 bases from J, the junction contained 3 bases not matched to a gene. CDR3 region: CASKGTSGYNEQFF. The DNA for the CDR3 is TGTGCCAGCAAGGGGACTAGCGGATACAATGAGCAGTTCTTC.

Here the CDR3 reads CASSWTSGSYEQYF. The CDR3 DNA reads TGTGCCAGCAGCTGGACTAGCGGCTCCTACGAGCAGTACTTC. The chain links TRBV5-4 to TRBJ2-7, with TRBD2 matching over 10 bases. The V gene end was trimmed by 3 bases and the J gene end by 0 bases; junction bases not matched to a gene: 0. Looked up from germline, CDR1 is SGHNT and CDR2 is YYREEE (reference sequence). This CDR3 is 14 amino acids long.

This chain connects TRBV10-1 to TRBJ2-1, with no clear D. Trimming pared 2 bases from V and 0 bases from J, leaving 8 bases between. Germline CDR1 is WNHNN and CDR2 is SYGVQD (reference sequence). The CDR3 consists of 15 residues. DNA for the CDR3: TGCGCCAGCAGTGAGGGGTTAAGCTCCTACAATGAGCAGTTCTTC. Protein product: CASSEGLSSYNEQFF.

A remark on this clone: Additional DNA sequences in this sample encode the identical CDR3. The V call is TRBV7-6, the J call TRBJ2-7, with a possible D match to TRBD2 (5 bases). CDR1 is SGHVS, CDR2 FNYEAQ, per germline. The CDR3 is 13 amino acids. V lost 3 bases and J 1 base, leaving 7 bases between the germline ends. CDR3: CASSLSGSYEQYF. DNA of the CDR3: TGTGCCAGCAGCTTGAGCGGATCCTACGAGCAGTACTTC.

This clone was found a few times. The J gene is TRBJ2-7, the V gene TRBV2; D is uncertain. This CDR3 region has 10 residues. The germline CDR1 and CDR2 sequences are SNHLY and FYNNEI. V lost 1 base to trimming and J lost 7 bases, with 2 bases between them. CDR3 protein: CASSEGEQYF. In nucleotides, the CDR3 is TGTGCCAGCAGTGAAGGGGAGCAGTACTTC.

The rearrangement joins TRBV18 to TRBJ2-3; D ambiguous. This CDR3 region has 15 residues. Germline CDR1 is KGHSH and CDR2 is LQKENI. Trimming removed 3 bases from V and 4 bases from J, with 14 bases in between. The DNA for the CDR3 is TGTGCCAGCTCACCTGGGCCTCGCGTTGCAGATACGCAGTATTTT. The encoded protein is CASSPGPRVADTQYF.

The gene calls are TRBV7-6 and TRBJ2-7, with 10 bases matching TRBD1. The CDR3 consists of 20 residues. V lost 4 bases and J lost 0; bases outside the gene matches: 18. From germline, CDR1 is SGHVS and CDR2 FNYEAQ. As DNA, the CDR3 is TGTGCCAGCAGCTCCGAGGGGGGACAGGGGTTCCTAGCGGGCTCCTACGAGCAGTACTTC. Translated, it gives CASSSEGGQGFLAGSYEQYF.

This clone was recorded once. V usage is TRBV5-1 and J usage is TRBJ2-6; D unresolved. CDR3 length: 16 residues. Trimming took 1 base from V and 0 from J, leaving 8 bases between them. CDR1 is SGHRS, CDR2 YFSETQ, per germline. The CDR3 reads CASSLHPSSGANVLTF. DNA for the CDR3: TGCGCCAGCAGCTTGCATCCGAGCTCTGGGGCCAACGTCCTGACTTTC.

The chain has TRBV4-3 and TRBJ1-2; D remains ambiguous. Trimming removed 1 base at V and 4 bases at J, with 16 bases between. This CDR3 is built from 16 residues. The germline CDR1 and CDR2 sequences are LGHNA and YSLEER. CDR3 loop: CASSQANRLGGYGYTF. In DNA form, the CDR3 reads TGCGCCAGCAGCCAAGCCAATCGGCTCGGTGGCTATGGCTACACCTTC.